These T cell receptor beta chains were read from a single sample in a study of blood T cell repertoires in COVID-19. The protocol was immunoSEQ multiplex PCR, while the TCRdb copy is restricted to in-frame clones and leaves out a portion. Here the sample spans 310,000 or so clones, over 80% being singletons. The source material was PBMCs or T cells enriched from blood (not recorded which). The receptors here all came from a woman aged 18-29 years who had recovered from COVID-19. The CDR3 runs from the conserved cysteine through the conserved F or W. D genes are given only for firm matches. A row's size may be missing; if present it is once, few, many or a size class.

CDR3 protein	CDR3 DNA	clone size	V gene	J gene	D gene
CASGRTGGDNEQFF	TGTGCCAGTGGCCGGACAGGGGGGGACAATGAGCAGTTCTTC	-	TRBV19	TRBJ2-1	TRBD1
CAIDFGHLDEQYF	TGTGCCATCGACTTCGGACATCTCGACGAGCAGTACTTC	-	TRBV10-3	TRBJ2-7	-
CASRGGLAGDTQYF	TGTGCCAGCAGGGGTGGACTAGCGGGAGATACGCAGTATTTT	-	TRBV11-1	TRBJ2-3	TRBD2
CASSLDSGRSYNEQFF	TGTGCCAGCAGTTTAGATAGCGGGAGATCTTACAATGAGCAGTTCTTC	-	TRBV28	TRBJ2-1	TRBD2
CASSGPERGAGNEQFF	TGCGCCAGCAGCGGCCCCGAGCGGGGGGCAGGGAATGAGCAGTTCTTC	-	TRBV5-1	TRBJ2-1	TRBD2
CSARDRRAQYF	TGCAGTGCTAGAGATCGGAGGGCCCAGTACTTC	few	TRBV20-1	TRBJ2-5	-
CASSLRQTYEQYF	TGTGCCAGCAGTTTGAGGCAGACCTACGAGCAGTACTTC	-	TRBV28	TRBJ2-7	-
CASSIGATDSPLHF	TGTGCCAGTAGTATAGGGGCGACAGATTCACCCCTCCACTTT	-	TRBV19	TRBJ1-6	-
CASSGTGWVNYGYTF	TGTGCCAGCAGCGGGACAGGGTGGGTAAACTATGGCTACACCTTC	once	TRBV7-9	TRBJ1-2	TRBD1
CASSLDRVVIGQPQHF	TGTGCCAGCAGCCTGGACAGGGTAGTAATTGGTCAGCCCCAGCATTTT	-	TRBV5-8	TRBJ1-5	TRBD1
CASSSGLAEPYEQYF	TGTGCCAGCAGCTCGGGACTAGCGGAGCCCTACGAGCAGTACTTC	-	TRBV11-2	TRBJ2-7	TRBD2
CASSTDRQNIQYF	TGTGCCAGTAGTACTGACAGGCAAAACATTCAGTACTTC	-	TRBV19	TRBJ2-4	-
CASSRTGGNSPLHF	TGTGCCAGCAGCCGGACAGGGGGGAATTCACCCCTCCACTTT	-	TRBV27	TRBJ1-6	TRBD1
CASSSQGGHQTYEQYF	TGTGCCAGCAGCTCTCAGGGGGGACACCAGACCTACGAGCAGTACTTC	-	TRBV7-9	TRBJ2-7	-
CASSDSGVYRIVYEQFF	TGTGCCAGCAGCGATAGCGGGGTTTATCGTATTGTCTATGAGCAGTTCTTC	-	TRBV21-1	TRBJ2-1	-
CASSQDGTGWDSNQPQHF	TGTGCCAGCAGCCAAGATGGGACAGGCTGGGATAGCAATCAGCCCCAGCATTTT	-	TRBV4-2	TRBJ1-5	TRBD1
CSVEAFRGRVDGYTF	TGCAGCGTTGAAGCTTTTAGAGGCAGGGTAGATGGCTACACCTTC	-	TRBV29-1	TRBJ1-2	-
CASSLLSGYEQYF	TGTGCCAGCAGTTTACTTTCAGGGTACGAGCAGTACTTC	once	TRBV27	TRBJ2-7	-
CASGTGGYANEQFF	TGTGCTAGTGGTACCGGGGGGTACGCCAATGAGCAGTTCTTC	-	TRBV12-5	TRBJ2-1	TRBD2
CASSQDLSLAPFF	TGTGCCAGCAGCCAAGATCTTAGCTTAGCGCCGTTCTTC	-	TRBV4-2	TRBJ2-1	-
CSVEDGPRGLGNGYTF	TGCAGCGTTGAAGATGGACCCAGGGGGCTAGGTAATGGCTACACCTTC	-	TRBV29-1	TRBJ1-2	TRBD1
CAISESAWGAGATEAFF	TGTGCCATCAGTGAGTCGGCGTGGGGCGCTGGAGCCACTGAAGCTTTCTTT	-	TRBV10-3	TRBJ1-1	-
CASSLLALGGPNTEAFF	TGTGCCAGCAGTTTACTGGCTCTCGGGGGGCCGAACACTGAAGCTTTCTTT	-	TRBV28	TRBJ1-1	-
CASSIGTGLVGNIQYF	TGTGCCAGTAGTATAGGAACAGGGCTGGTTGGTAACATTCAGTACTTC	-	TRBV19	TRBJ2-4	-
CASSTNRVQPQHF	TGTGCCAGCAGCACTAACAGGGTTCAGCCCCAGCATTTT	-	TRBV7-8	TRBJ1-5	-
CASSKATRGGLLLNEQFF	TGTGCCAGCAGCAAAGCGACCCGGGGGGGCCTCCTCTTGAATGAGCAGTTCTTC	-	TRBV21-1	TRBJ2-1	-
CATREGEDSPLHF	TGTGCCACCAGGGAAGGGGAGGATTCACCCCTCCACTTT	-	TRBV10-3	TRBJ1-6	-
CATSGVNYGYTF	TGTGCCACCAGTGGAGTAAACTATGGCTACACCTTC	-	TRBV24-1	TRBJ1-2	-
CASGARGYTF	TGTGCCAGCGGGGCGCGCGGCTACACCTTC	few	TRBV28	TRBJ1-2	-
CASSPSVTGGVWNEQFF	TGTGCCAGCTCACCCTCGGTAACGGGAGGAGTGTGGAATGAGCAGTTCTTC	-	TRBV18	TRBJ2-1	TRBD2
CASSLQGSGNTIYF	TGTGCCAGCAGCCTACAGGGTTCTGGAAACACCATATATTTT	-	TRBV7-2	TRBJ1-3	-
CASSQDIGNRGNYGYTF	TGCGCCAGCAGCCAAGATATTGGGAACCGGGGGAACTATGGCTACACCTTC	-	TRBV4-3	TRBJ1-2	-
CASSEGLQETQYF	TGTGCCAGCAGCGAGGGCCTCCAAGAGACCCAGTACTTC	-	TRBV28	TRBJ2-5	-
CASSVLSRNTEAFF	TGTGCCAGCAGCGTCCTAAGTAGGAACACTGAAGCTTTCTTT	-	TRBV9	TRBJ1-1	-
CASSLGGDYGYTF	TGTGCCAGCAGCTTAGGGGGGGACTATGGCTACACCTTC	-	TRBV5-5	TRBJ1-2	-
CASSRTSGGASSYEQYF	TGTGCCAGCAGCCGGACTAGCGGGGGCGCGAGCTCCTACGAGCAGTACTTC	-	TRBV3-1/TRBV3-2	TRBJ2-7	TRBD2
CASSAPRGPDTQYF	TGTGCCAGCAGCGCCCCGAGGGGGCCAGATACGCAGTATTTT	-	TRBV9	TRBJ2-3	TRBD1